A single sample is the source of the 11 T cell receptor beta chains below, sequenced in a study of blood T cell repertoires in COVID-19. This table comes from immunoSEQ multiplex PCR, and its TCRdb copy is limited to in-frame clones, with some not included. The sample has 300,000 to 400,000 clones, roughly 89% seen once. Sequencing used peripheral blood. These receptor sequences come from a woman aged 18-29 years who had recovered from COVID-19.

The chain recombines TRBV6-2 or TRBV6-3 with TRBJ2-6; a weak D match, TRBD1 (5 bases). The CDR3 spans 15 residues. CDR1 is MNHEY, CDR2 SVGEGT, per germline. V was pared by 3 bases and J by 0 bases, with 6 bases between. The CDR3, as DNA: TGTGCCAGCAGTTATGGGGCCTCTGGGGCCAACGTCCTGACTTTC. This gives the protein CASSYGASGANVLTF.

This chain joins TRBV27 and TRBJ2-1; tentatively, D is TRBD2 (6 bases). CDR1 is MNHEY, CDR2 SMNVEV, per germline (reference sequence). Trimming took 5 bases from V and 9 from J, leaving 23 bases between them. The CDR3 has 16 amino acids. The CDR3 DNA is TGTGCCAGCAGTGGAATAGCCGGGGACTCTTTAGTTGAGCAGTTCTTC. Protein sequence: CASSGIAGDSLVEQFF.

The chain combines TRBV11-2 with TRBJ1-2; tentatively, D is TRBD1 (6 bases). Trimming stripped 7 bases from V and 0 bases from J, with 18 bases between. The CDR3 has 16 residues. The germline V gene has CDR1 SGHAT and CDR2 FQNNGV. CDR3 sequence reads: CASNPRDIITNYGYTF. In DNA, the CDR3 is TGTGCCAGCAACCCCCGGGACATAATCACTAACTATGGCTACACCTTC.

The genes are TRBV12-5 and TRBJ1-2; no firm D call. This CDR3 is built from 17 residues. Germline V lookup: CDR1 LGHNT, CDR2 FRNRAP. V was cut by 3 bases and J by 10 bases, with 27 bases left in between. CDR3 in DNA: TGTGCTAGTGGTTTTCCGGATTTTGTTGCGGGAACGGGTGACTACACCTTC. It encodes CASGFPDFVAGTGDYTF. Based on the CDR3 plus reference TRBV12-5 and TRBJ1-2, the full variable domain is DARVTQTPRHKVTEMGQEVTMRCQPILGHNTVFWYRQTMMQGLELLAYFRNRAPLDDSGMPKDRFSAEMPDATLATLKIQPSEPRDSAVYFCASGFPDFVAGTGDYTFGSGTRLTVV.

The CDR3 nucleotides read TGCGCCAGCAGCCACGGGGCAGGGGGTCGGTCCTACAATGAGCAGTTCTTC. Translating gives CASSHGAGGRSYNEQFF. The rearrangement joins TRBV4-1 to TRBJ2-1; 7 positions match TRBD1. V gave up 3 bases and J gave up 1 base; unmatched junction bases: 9. The CDR3 consists of 17 residues. The germline gives CDR1 MGHRA, CDR2 YSYEKL.

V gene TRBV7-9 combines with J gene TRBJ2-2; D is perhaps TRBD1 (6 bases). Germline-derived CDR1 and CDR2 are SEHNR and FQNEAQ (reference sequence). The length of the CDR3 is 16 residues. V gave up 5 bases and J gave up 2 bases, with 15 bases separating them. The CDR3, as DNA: TGTGCCAGCAGCCTGACGACAGGTCCTAACACCGGGGAGCTGTTTTTT. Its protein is CASSLTTGPNTGELFF.

CDR3 in DNA: TGTGCCAGCAGCCAAGGGGCTAGCGACACAGATACGCAGTATTTT. Translated: CASSQGASDTDTQYF. This rearrangement joins TRBV3-1 (or the pseudogene TRBV3-2) to TRBJ2-3, with a tentative D call TRBD2 (6 bases). Trimming pared 1 base from V and 2 bases from J, leaving 10 bases between. CDR3 length: 15 residues. CDR1 is LGHDT, CDR2 YNNKEL, per germline (reference sequence).

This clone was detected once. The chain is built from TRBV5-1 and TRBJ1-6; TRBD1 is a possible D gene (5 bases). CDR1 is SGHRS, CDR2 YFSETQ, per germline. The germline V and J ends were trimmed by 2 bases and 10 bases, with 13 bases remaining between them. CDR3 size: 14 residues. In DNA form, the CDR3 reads TGCGCCAGCAGCTTTACAGGTTGGCGGTCACCCCTCCACTTT. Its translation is CASSFTGWRSPLHF.

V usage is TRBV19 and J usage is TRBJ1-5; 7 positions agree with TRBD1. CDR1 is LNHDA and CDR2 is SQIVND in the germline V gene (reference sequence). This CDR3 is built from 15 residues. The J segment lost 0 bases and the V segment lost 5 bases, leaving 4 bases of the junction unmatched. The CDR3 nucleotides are TGTGCCAGTAGTCCCGGGACAGATAGCAATCAGCCCCAGCATTTT. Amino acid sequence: CASSPGTDSNQPQHF.

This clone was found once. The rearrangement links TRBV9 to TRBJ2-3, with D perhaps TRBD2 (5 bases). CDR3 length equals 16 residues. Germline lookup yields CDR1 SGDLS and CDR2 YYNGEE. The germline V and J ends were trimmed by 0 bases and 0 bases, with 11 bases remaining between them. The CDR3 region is CASSVEGGGSTDTQYF. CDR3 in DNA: TGTGCCAGCAGCGTAGAGGGTGGAGGTAGCACAGATACGCAGTATTTT.

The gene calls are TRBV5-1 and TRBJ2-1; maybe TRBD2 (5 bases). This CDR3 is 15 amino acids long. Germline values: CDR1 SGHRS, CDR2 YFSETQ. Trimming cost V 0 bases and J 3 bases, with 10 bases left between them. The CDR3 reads CASSLDSVDYNEQFF. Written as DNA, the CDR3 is TGCGCCAGCAGCTTGGATAGCGTGGACTACAATGAGCAGTTCTTC.